The present T cell receptor (beta chain) was sequenced within a study of beta chain features in type 1 diabetes. Study context: All samples combined gave over 100 million sorted cells for examination.

Germline V gene lookup returns CDR1 LNHDA and CDR2 SQIVND (reference sequence). V was clipped by 4 bases and J by 1 base, with 8 bases between them. The CDR3 covers 15 residues. The authors reverse transcribed all of the isolated RNA, so sequencing captured expressed TCRB transcripts. The repertoire was sequenced with immunoSEQ multiplex PCR; TCRdb's copy has only in-frame clones and lacks some. Of under 450,000 clones in the sample, 14% were seen once. This clone turned up a few times. Material: naive CD4+ T cells from blood. The clonotype comes from a man aged 25-45 years in good health. V gene TRBV19 combines with J gene TRBJ2-6; D unresolved. This CDR3 is CASSTVVSGANVLTF. CDR3 bases: TGTGCCAGTAGTACTGTGGTATCTGGGGCCAACGTCCTGACTTTC.